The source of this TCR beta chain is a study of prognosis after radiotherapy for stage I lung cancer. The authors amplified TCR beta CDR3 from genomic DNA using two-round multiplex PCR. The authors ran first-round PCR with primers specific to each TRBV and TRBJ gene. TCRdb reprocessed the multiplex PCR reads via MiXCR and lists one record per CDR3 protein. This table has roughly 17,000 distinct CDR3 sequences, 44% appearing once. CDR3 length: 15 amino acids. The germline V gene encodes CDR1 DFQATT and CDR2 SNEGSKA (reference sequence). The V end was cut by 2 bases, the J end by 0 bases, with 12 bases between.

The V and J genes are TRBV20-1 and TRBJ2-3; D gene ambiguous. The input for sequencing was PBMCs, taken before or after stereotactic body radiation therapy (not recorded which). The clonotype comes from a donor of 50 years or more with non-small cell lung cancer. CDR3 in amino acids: CSARNLVISTDTQYF. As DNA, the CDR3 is TGCAGTGCTAGAAACCTAGTCATAAGCACAGATACGCAGTATTTT.